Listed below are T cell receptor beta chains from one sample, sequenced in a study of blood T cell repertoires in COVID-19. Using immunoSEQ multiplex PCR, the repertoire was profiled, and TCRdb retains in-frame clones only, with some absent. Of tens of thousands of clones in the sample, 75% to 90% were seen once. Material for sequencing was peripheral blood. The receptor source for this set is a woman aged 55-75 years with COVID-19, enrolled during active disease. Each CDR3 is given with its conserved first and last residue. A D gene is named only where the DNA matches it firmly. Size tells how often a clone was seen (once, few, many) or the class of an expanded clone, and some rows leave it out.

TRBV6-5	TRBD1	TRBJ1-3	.	TGTGCCAGCAGCCAGACAGGGCTGGGAAACACCATATATTTT	CASSQTGLGNTIYF
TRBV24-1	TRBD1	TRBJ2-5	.	TGTGCCACCAGTGGGGGACAGGGGGCTGGAGAGACCCAGTACTTC	CATSGGQGAGETQYF
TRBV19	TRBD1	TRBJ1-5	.	TGTGCCAGTAGTCCTTGGGACAGGGGAGCGGGCAATCAGCCCCAGCATTTT	CASSPWDRGAGNQPQHF
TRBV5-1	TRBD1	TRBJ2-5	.	TGCGCCAGCAGCGCGGCGACAGGGACGGGGGAGACCCAGTACTTC	CASSAATGTGETQYF
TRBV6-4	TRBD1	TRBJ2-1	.	TGTGCCAGCAGCGAGGGGACAGGGTATTACAATGAGCAGTTCTTC	CASSEGTGYYNEQFF
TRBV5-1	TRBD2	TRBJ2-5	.	TGCGCCAGCAGCTTGGAGTTGACTAGCGGGATTGAGACCCAGTACTTC	CASSLELTSGIETQYF
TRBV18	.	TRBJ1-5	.	TGTGCCAGCTCACCAGAGGACAGTGTTAGTCAGCCCCAGCATTTT	CASSPEDSVSQPQHF
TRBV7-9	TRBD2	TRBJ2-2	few	TGTGCCAGCAGCTTAGCTATAGCGGGGACGAACACCGGGGAGCTGTTTTTT	CASSLAIAGTNTGELFF
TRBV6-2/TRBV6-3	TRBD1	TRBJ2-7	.	TGTGCCAGCAGTTACTCCAGGGGGCGCGGGGAGCAGTACTTC	CASSYSRGRGEQYF
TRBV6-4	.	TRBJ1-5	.	TGTGCCACCCGACAGCCTCGTCAGCCCCAGCATTTT	CATRQPRQPQHF
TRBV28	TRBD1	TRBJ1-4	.	TGTGCCAGCAGCACACAGGGGGCGAGAGAAAAACTGTTTTTT	CASSTQGAREKLFF
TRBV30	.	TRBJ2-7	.	TGTGCCTGGAGTAGTTTGGCGGGGCCTTCGGCCGAGCAGTACTTC	CAWSSLAGPSAEQYF
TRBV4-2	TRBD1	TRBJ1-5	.	TGTGCCAGCAGCCAAGAAAACAGGGGGAATCAGCCCCAGCATTTT	CASSQENRGNQPQHF
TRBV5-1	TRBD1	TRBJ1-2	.	TGCGCCAGCAGCTTGGGATCCGGGACAGGGGGAGGCTACACCTTC	CASSLGSGTGGGYTF
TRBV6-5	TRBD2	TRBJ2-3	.	TGTGCCAGTAGCGGGAGGGCCCGGGATACGCAGTATTTT	CASSGRARDTQYF
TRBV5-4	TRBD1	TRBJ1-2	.	TGTGCCAGCAGATCTGACAGGGGCCTCTATGGCTACACCTTC	CASRSDRGLYGYTF
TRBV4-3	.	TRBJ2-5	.	TGCGCCAGCAGCCAAGATGGCCTTAAAGAGACCCAGTACTTC	CASSQDGLKETQYF
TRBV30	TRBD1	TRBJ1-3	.	TGTGCCTGGGGGATTACAGGGGTCCTCTCTGGAAACACCATATATTTT	CAWGITGVLSGNTIYF
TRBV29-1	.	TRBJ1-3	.	TGCAGCGTTGTCTCAACTTTCTCTGGAAACACCATATATTTT	CSVVSTFSGNTIYF
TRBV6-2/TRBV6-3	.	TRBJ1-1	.	TGTGCCAGCAGTTACTCAGGGGGTACCCCTCAAACTGAAGCTTTCTTT	CASSYSGGTPQTEAFF
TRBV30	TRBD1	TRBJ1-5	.	TGTGCCTGGAGGGGGGACAGCCATAGCAATCAGCCCCAGCATTTT	CAWRGDSHSNQPQHF
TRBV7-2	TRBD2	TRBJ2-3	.	TGTGCCAGCAGCTTAGGACTAGCGGGAGGGGCAGATACGCAGTATTTT	CASSLGLAGGADTQYF
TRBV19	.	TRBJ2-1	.	TGTGCCAGTAATTTGGGCCATCTTGCTGAGCAGTTCTTC	CASNLGHLAEQFF
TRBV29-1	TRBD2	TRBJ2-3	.	TGCAGCGTTGAGGGTGGGAGGGCAGATACGCAGTATTTT	CSVEGGRADTQYF
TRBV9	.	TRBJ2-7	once	TGTGCCAGCAGCGCAATGACAGGTTTTGGCTACGAGCAGTACTTC	CASSAMTGFGYEQYF
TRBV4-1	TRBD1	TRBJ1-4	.	TGCGCCAGCAGCCAAGAGGACAGGGGGCGCGGAGAAAAACTGTTTTTT	CASSQEDRGRGEKLFF
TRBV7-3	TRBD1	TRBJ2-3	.	TGTGCCAGCAGCTTCCCGTTAGACGGACAGGGGACAGATACGCAGTATTTT	CASSFPLDGQGTDTQYF
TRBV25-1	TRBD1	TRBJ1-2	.	TGTGCCAGCAGTGTTGGACAGGGAGGCTATGGCTACACCTTC	CASSVGQGGYGYTF
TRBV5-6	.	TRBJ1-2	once	TGTGCCAGCAGCTTTCCCAACAGCTATGGCTACACCTTC	CASSFPNSYGYTF
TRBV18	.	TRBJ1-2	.	TGTGCCAGCTCACCACCAACCACTGACTATGGCTACACCTTC	CASSPPTTDYGYTF
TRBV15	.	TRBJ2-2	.	TGTGCCACCAGCAGAGAAGCAGGATTCACCGGGGAGCTGTTTTTT	CATSREAGFTGELFF
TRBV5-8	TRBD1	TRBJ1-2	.	TGTGCCAGCAGCTTGAACAGGGGGCCCAACTATGGCTACACCTTC	CASSLNRGPNYGYTF
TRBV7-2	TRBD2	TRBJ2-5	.	TGTGCCAGCAGTTTTGACCCGGGGGGGACCCAGTACTTC	CASSFDPGGTQYF
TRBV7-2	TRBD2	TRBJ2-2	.	TGTGCCAGCAGCTTACGTGTGGGAGGGCCCCACACCGGGGAGCTGTTTTTT	CASSLRVGGPHTGELFF
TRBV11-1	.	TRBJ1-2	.	TGTGCCAGCAGTCCTCCGGGACAATTTTCCGGCTACACCTTC	CASSPPGQFSGYTF
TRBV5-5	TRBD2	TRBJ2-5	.	TGTGCCAGCAGCTTGGCACGACTAGCGGGAGGTGTAGAGACCCAGTACTTC	CASSLARLAGGVETQYF
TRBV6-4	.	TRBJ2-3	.	TGTGCCAGCAGTGAAGGGAGCAGCACAGATACGCAGTATTTT	CASSEGSSTDTQYF
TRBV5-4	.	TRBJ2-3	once	TGTGCCAGCAGCTTGGGGTCGCGCGGGGCAGATACGCAGTATTTT	CASSLGSRGADTQYF
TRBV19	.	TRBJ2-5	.	TGTGCCAGTAGTACCCTACAAGAGACCCAGTACTTC	CASSTLQETQYF
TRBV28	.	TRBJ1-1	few	TGTGCCAGCAGGCGTACAGGGATTGTTGGGGCTGAAGCTTTCTTT	CASRRTGIVGAEAFF
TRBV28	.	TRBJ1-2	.	TGTGCCAGCAGTTTGGAAGGAGGGAGAGGCTATGGCTACACCTTC	CASSLEGGRGYGYTF
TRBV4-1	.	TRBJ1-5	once	TGCGCCACGGGGGGGGAACGCAATCAGCCCCAGCATTTT	CATGGERNQPQHF
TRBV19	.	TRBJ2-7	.	TGTGCCACCGCGGGGTTCTCCTACGAGCAGTACTTC	CATAGFSYEQYF
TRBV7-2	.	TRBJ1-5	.	TGTGCCAGCAGCTCGCCACACCAGCCCCAGCATTTT	CASSSPHQPQHF
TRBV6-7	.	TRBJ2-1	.	TGTGCCAGCAGTTGTTCGTTGGCGGGGCTCTACAATGAGCAGTTCTTC	CASSCSLAGLYNEQFF
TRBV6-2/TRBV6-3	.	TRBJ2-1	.	TGTGCCAGCAGTCGCGGACAGAACTACAATGAGCAGTTCTTC	CASSRGQNYNEQFF
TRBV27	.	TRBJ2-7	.	TGTGCCAGCAGTTTAGAGGGCAGTTTCTCCTACGAGCAGTACTTC	CASSLEGSFSYEQYF
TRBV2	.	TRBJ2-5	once	TGTGCCAGCAGCTTATCCGGGACAAGAAAAGAGACCCAGTACTTC	CASSLSGTRKETQYF
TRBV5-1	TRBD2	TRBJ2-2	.	TGCGCCAGCACTCCTCGGACTAGCGGGAGCCCCGGGGAGCTGTTTTTT	CASTPRTSGSPGELFF
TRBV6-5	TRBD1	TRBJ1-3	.	TGTGCCAGCAGACAACAGGGGGCTGCGGGAAACACCATATATTTT	CASRQQGAAGNTIYF
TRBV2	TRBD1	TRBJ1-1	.	TGTGCCAGCAGCGGGACAGCCAACACTGAAGCTTTCTTT	CASSGTANTEAFF
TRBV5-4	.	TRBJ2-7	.	TGTGCCAGCAGCTTCGCAGCGACCTACGAGCAGTACTTC	CASSFAATYEQYF
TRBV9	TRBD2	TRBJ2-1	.	TGTGCCAGCAGCGTAGGAGGCGGGAGTGATATCAATGAGCAGTTCTTC	CASSVGGGSDINEQFF
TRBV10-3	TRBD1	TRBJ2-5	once	TGTGCCATCAGTGGGGACAGGGGAGAGACCCAGTACTTC	CAISGDRGETQYF
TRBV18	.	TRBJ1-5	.	TGTGCCAGCTCATCTCAGGGTAGCAATCAGCCCCAGCATTTT	CASSSQGSNQPQHF
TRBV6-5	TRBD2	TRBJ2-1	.	TGTGCCAGCAGGGGACTAGCGAGGAATGAGCAGTTCTTC	CASRGLARNEQFF
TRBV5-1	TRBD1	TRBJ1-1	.	TGCGCCAGCAGCTTGAGACAGGGTGACACTGAAGCTTTCTTT	CASSLRQGDTEAFF
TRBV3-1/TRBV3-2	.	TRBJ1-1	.	TGTGCCAGCAGCCAACCCGGGTCCTCAGCTTTCTTT	CASSQPGSSAFF
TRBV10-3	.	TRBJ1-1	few	TGTGCCATCAGTGAGCGGCTGAGGGATCCCACTGAAGCTTTCTTT	CAISERLRDPTEAFF
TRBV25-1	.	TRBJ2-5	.	TGTGCCAGCAGTGACCCCGGACGGGAGCTGGAGACCCAGTACTTC	CASSDPGRELETQYF